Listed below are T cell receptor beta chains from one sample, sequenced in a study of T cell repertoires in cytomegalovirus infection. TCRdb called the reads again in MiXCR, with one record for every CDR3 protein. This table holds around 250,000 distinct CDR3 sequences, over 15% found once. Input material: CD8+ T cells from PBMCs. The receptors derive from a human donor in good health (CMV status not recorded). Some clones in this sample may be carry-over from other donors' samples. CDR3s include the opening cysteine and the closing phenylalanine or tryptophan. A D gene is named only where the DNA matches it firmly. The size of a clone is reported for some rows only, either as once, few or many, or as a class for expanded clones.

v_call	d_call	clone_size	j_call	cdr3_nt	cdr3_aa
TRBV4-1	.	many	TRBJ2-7	TGCGCCAGCAGCTTGACTTTGGGGCAGACCTACGAGCAGTACTTC	CASSLTLGQTYEQYF
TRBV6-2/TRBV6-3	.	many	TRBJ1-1	TGTGCCAGCAGTGAGGGCAGGGCCGCCGCTGAAGCTTTCTTT	CASSEGRAAAEAFF
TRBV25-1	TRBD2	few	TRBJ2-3	TGTGCCAGCAGTGAATGGAGAGCGGGGGGGACAGATACGCAGTATTTT	CASSEWRAGGTDTQYF
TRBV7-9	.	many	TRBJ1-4	TGTGCCAGCAGCTTACGCGGGGATTATAATGAAAAACTGTTTTTT	CASSLRGDYNEKLFF
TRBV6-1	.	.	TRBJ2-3	TGTGCCAGCACCCCAGGGGGACTCCAGATTGAGGCAGATACGCAGTATTTT	CASTPGGLQIEADTQYF
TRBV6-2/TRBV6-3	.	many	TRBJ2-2	TGTGCCAGCAGTTATCCCGTCTGGTCGAGAGCCGGGGAGCTGTTTTTT	CASSYPVWSRAGELFF
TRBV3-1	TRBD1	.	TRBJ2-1	TGTGCCAGCAGCCAAGACCTGGGACAGGGGACTCTGGATGAGCAGTTCTTC	CASSQDLGQGTLDEQFF
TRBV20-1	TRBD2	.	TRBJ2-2	TGCAGTTTAGCGGGGGGAAATGGCGGGGAGCTGTTTTTT	CSLAGGNGGELFF
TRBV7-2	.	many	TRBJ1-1	TGTGCCAGCAGCTTGGAGGGTTTGAACACTGAAGCTTTCTTT	CASSLEGLNTEAFF
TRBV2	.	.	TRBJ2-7	TGTGCCAGCACCCCGGGAGACGAGCAGTACTTC	CASTPGDEQYF
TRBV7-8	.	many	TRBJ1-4	TGTGCCAGCAGCCGCAGTCTGAGGGAAAAACTGTTTTTT	CASSRSLREKLFF
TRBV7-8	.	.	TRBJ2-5	TGTGCCAGCAGCTCCCCAGGGAAAGAGACCCAGTACTTC	CASSSPGKETQYF
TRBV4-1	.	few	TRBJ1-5	TGCGCCAGCAGTCTAGAAGGAAAAGTGAATCAGCCCCAGCATTTT	CASSLEGKVNQPQHF
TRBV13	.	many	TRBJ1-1	TGTGCCAGCAGCAATGGAGGGGGGGCTGAAGCTTTCTTT	CASSNGGGAEAFF
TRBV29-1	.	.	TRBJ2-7	TGCAGCGTTGAAGACCTCGGGGAGCAGTACTTC	CSVEDLGEQYF
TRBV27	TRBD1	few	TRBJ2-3	TGTGCCAGCAGTCTCGGGACAGGGGAAACAGATACGCAGTATTTT	CASSLGTGETDTQYF
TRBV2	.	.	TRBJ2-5	TGTGCCAGCAGTGAAGCGTGGGGAGCTCACCAAGAGACCCAGTACTTC	CASSEAWGAHQETQYF
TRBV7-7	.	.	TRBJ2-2	TGTGCTGGGGGAAGGGGCACCGGGGAGCTGTTTTTT	CAGGRGTGELFF
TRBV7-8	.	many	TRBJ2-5	TGTGCCAGCAGCCCTCCCACTAGGAACCGAGAGACCCAGTACTTC	CASSPPTRNRETQYF
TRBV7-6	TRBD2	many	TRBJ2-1	TGTGCTAGCAGCCAGCGGGGGGACAATGAGCAGTTCTTC	CASSQRGDNEQFF
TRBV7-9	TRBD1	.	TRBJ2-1	TGTGCCAGCAGCTCTACAGGGGTCTCCTACAATGAGCAGTTCTTC	CASSSTGVSYNEQFF
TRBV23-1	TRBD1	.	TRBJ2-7	TGCGCCAGCGGCCTCGGGACAGGCTCTTCCAACGAGCAGTACTTC	CASGLGTGSSNEQYF
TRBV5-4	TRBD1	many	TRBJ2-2	TGTGCCAGCAGCTTTCGACAGGGAAGGACCGGGGAGCTGTTTTTT	CASSFRQGRTGELFF
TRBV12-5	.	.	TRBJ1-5	TGTGCTAGTGGTTTAAGTGGGGGGCTCCGCAATCAGCCCCAGCATTTT	CASGLSGGLRNQPQHF
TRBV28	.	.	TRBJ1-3	TGTGCCAGCAGGGAAGCGGCAGGGGTAACTTCAGGAGGAAACACCATATATTTT	CASREAAGVTSGGNTIYF
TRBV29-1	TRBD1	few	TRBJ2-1	TGCAGCGTCGAAGGGACAGGGCACGGTGAGCAGTTCTTC	CSVEGTGHGEQFF
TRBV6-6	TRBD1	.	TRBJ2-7	TGTGCCAGCAGTTTCAAATTGGGACAGGTCGCCGAGCAGTACTTC	CASSFKLGQVAEQYF
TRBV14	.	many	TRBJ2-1	TGTGCCAGCAGCCAAGATTCTCTCCCAGCCAGATCCGAGCAGTTCTTC	CASSQDSLPARSEQFF
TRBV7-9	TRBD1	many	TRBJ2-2	TGTGCCAGCAGCTGGAGACAGGGGGCTCGGACCGGGGAGCTGTTTTTT	CASSWRQGARTGELFF